These 6 T cell receptor beta chains share one sample of origin, sequenced in a study of cytomegalovirus exposure and HLA in healthy donors. PCR used 60 Vbeta primers and 13 Jbeta primers. Sequencing was performed with immunoSEQ multiplex PCR; in TCRdb, only in-frame clones are kept and a portion is missing. The table records some 170,000 clones, 80% to 85% of them present only once. The sequencing input was PBMCs. All receptors come from a girl aged 2-9 years in good health and CMV-seropositive.

The CDR3 loop is CASRGLSQPQHF. The CDR3 DNA is TGTGCCAGCAGGGGGCTATCACAGCCCCAGCATTTT. The chain couples TRBV2 to TRBJ1-5, with D tentatively TRBD1 (5 bases). V lost 6 bases and J 7 bases, leaving 10 bases between the germline ends. The CDR3 covers 12 residues. CDR1 is SNHLY, CDR2 FYNNEI, per germline. The entire variable domain, with the rest obtained from reference TRBV2 and TRBJ1-5, is as follows: EPEVTQTPSHQVTQMGQEVILRCVPISNHLYFYWYRQILGQKVEFLVSFYNNEISEKSEIFDDQFSVERPDGSNFTLKIRSTKLEDSAMYFCASRGLSQPQHFGDGTRLSIL.

The chain carries TRBV9 and TRBJ2-5; 7 nucleotides agree with TRBD2. The J call is doubtful: the DNA matches TRBJ2-7 better. The CDR3 sequence is 15 residues long. Germline V gene sequence: CDR1 SGDLS, CDR2 YYNGEE. CDR3 protein: CASSVTGTTSYEQYF. The CDR3 DNA reads as TGTGCCAGCAGCGTTACCGGGACTACCTCCTACGAGCAGTACTTC.

This clone is a singleton in its sample. The rearrangement joins TRBV18 to TRBJ2-5, with TRBD2 matching over 8 bases. Looked up from germline, CDR1 is KGHSH and CDR2 is LQKENI. This CDR3 has 16 amino acids. The ends lost 3 bases at V and 1 base at J; junction bases unmatched: 7. DNA for the CDR3: TGTGCCAGCTCACCCCCTCTAGCGGGCGTCCAAGAGACCCAGTACTTC. Translation: CASSPPLAGVQETQYF. Based on the CDR3 plus reference TRBV18 and TRBJ2-5, the full variable domain is NAGVMQNPRHLVRRRGQEARLRCSPMKGHSHVYWYRQLPEEGLKFMVYLQKENIIDESGMPKERFSAEFPKEGPSILRIQQVVRGDSAAYFCASSPPLAGVQETQYFGPGTRLLVL.

There are a few counts of this clone. The chain uses TRBV4-2 and TRBJ2-7, with 10 bases aligning to TRBD2. With V trimmed by 6 bases and J by 2 bases, 4 bases remained unmatched. CDR1 LGHNA and CDR2 YNFKEQ come from the germline V gene. CDR3 length equals 14 residues. In DNA form, the CDR3 reads TGTGCCAGCAGTCCTAGCGGGAGAACCTACGAGCAGTACTTC. Protein sequence: CASSPSGRTYEQYF.

The rearrangement joins TRBV30 to TRBJ2-7, with D possibly TRBD2 on 5 matching bases. V gave up 1 base and J gave up 7 bases, with 14 bases separating them. Germline V gives CDR1 GTSNPN, CDR2 SVGIG (reference sequence). The CDR3 has 13 residues. The CDR3 nucleotides are TGTGCCTGGAGTGGGGCGAGGGCCTCTGAGCAGTACTTC. Protein product: CAWSGARASEQYF.

The chain has TRBV6-4 and TRBJ2-2; a weak D match, TRBD2 (5 bases). Germline V lookup: CDR1 MRHNA, CDR2 SNTAGT. CDR3 size: 15 residues. The ends were cut back, 0 bases at V and 1 base at J, with 6 bases in the middle. CDR3 protein: CASSDSDLNTGELFF. The DNA of the CDR3 is TGTGCCAGCAGTGACTCGGACTTGAACACCGGGGAGCTGTTTTTT.